This TCR beta chain was obtained from a study of T cell changes during pregnancy in multiple sclerosis (dated by TCRdb to about 2019). Turning to the overall study: Changes in the T cell repertoire over the course of pregnancy were examined in this study in women with multiple sclerosis.

V and J lose 0 bases and 2 bases, and a span of 10 bases separates them. Based on the germline V gene, the CDR1 and CDR2 sequences are MNHEY and SVGAGI. CDR3 length: 15 amino acids, cysteine to phenylalanine. Only CDR3 DNA is held: 45 bases, read in frame from base 1. Libraries came from the immunoSEQ multiplex PCR assay. TCRdb re-hosts the immuneACCESS table, in-frame sequences only. Its copies lack some clones; in the studies checked, an unresolved V gene accounts for under half of them, and the cause for the rest is not known. The sample yields over 10,000 clones; about 91% were counted once. About 8% of the sample goes to the ten largest clones. Points on this clone: No antigen is known for it. No base quality values were provided; no much bigger clone lies one nucleotide off.

This clonotype was obtained from a female donor in good health, enrolled as a control in a pregnancy study. The starting material was CD8+ T cells from peripheral blood mononuclear cells, obtained in the second trimester of pregnancy. This sequence uses TRBV6-5 and TRBJ1-1; the D gene cannot be resolved reliably. This receptor carries the CDR3 CASSYSIRGNTEAFF. The nucleotide sequence reads as follows: TGTGCCAGCAGTTACTCGATTCGAGGCAACACTGAAGCTTTCTTT.